This paragraph reports one TCR beta chain. A read error may produce the germline difference seen at one junction end. This specimen belongs to a study of cytomegalovirus exposure and HLA in healthy donors. The PCR employed 60 Vbeta primers together with 13 Jbeta primers. Using immunoSEQ multiplex PCR, the repertoire was profiled, and TCRdb retains in-frame clones only, with some absent. The repertoire includes some 120,000 clones, around 80% of them detected once, and approximately 10% sits in the top ten. This sequence was found in a young man in good health and CMV-seropositive. Material: PBMCs.

CDR3 bases: TGTTCCAGCAGCTTCGGGGGACTAGCGGGACCAGATACGCAGTATTTT. Translated: CSSSFGGLAGPDTQYF. The V and J genes are TRBV7-9 and TRBJ2-3; TRBD2 matches at 13 bases. CDR1 and CDR2 (germline): SEHNR, FQNEAQ (reference sequence). The CDR3 length is 16 residues. The variable domain in full, with the rest retrieved from reference TRBV7-9 and TRBJ2-3, is DTGVSQNPRHKITKRGQNVTFRCDPISEHNRLYWYRQTLGQGPEFLTYFQNEAQLEKSRLLSDRFSAERPKGSFSTLEIQRTEQGDSAMYLCSSSFGGLAGPDTQYFGPGTRLTVL.